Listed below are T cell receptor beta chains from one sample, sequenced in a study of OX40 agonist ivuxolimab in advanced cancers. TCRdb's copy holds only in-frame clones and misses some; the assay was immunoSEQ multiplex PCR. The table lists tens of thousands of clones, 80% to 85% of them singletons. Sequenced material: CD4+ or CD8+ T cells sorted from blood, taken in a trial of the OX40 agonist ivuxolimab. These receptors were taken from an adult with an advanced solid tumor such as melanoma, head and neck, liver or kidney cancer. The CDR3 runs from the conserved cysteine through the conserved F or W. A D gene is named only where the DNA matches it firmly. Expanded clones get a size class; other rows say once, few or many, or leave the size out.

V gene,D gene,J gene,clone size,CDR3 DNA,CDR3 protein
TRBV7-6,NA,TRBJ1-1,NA,TGTGCCAGCAGCTTAGTATCTCGCCTAAACACTGAAGCTTTCTTT,CASSLVSRLNTEAFF
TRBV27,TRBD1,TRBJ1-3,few,TGTGCCAGCAGCCGCGACGGACAGGGATCGGCCGGAAACACCATATATTTT,CASSRDGQGSAGNTIYF
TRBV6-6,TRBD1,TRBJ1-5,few,TGTGCCAGCAGTTACCCGAGGACAGGACAGCATTTT,CASSYPRTGQHF
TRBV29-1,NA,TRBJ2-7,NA,TGCAGCGTTGGCGCCGGGGTCCGGGGAGGCGAGCAGTACTTC,CSVGAGVRGGEQYF
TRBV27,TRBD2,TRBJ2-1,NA,TGTGCCAGCAACCAAGCCGGGACTAGCTCCTACAATGAGCAGTTCTTC,CASNQAGTSSYNEQFF
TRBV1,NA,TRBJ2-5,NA,TGCACCAGCAGCCGGAAAGCGGGATGCCTGTGGTACCAAGAGACCCAGTACTTC,CTSSRKAGCLWYQETQYF
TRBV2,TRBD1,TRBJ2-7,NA,TGTGCCAGCCTCCGGGGACAGGCGGTGTCCTACGAGCAGTACTTC,CASLRGQAVSYEQYF
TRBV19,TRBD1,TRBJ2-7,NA,TGTGCCAGTAGTCCCAAGACAGGGATCTCCTACGAGCAGTACTTC,CASSPKTGISYEQYF
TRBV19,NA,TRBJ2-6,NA,TGTGCCACCAGGATCTCTGGGGCCAACGTCCTGACTTTC,CATRISGANVLTF
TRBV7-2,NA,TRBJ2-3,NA,TGTGCCAGCAGCTTAGTTGGAGACAGTAGCACAGATACGCAGTATTTT,CASSLVGDSSTDTQYF
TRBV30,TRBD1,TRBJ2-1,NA,TGTGCCTGGAGTGGACGACAGGGTGCCATCAATGAGCAGTTCTTC,CAWSGRQGAINEQFF
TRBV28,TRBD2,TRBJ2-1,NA,TGTGCCAGCAGCCCCGGGACTAGCGACTACAATGAGCAGTTCTTC,CASSPGTSDYNEQFF
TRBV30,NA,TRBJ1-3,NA,TGTGCCTGGAGTTTAAAGGGTGCTGGAAACACCATATATTTT,CAWSLKGAGNTIYF
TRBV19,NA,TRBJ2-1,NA,TGTGCCAGTAGTATCAAACTTAACCATGAGCAGTTCTTC,CASSIKLNHEQFF
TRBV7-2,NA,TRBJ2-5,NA,TGTGCCAGCAGCTTCGCGGGGGCCCAAGAGACCCAGTACTTC,CASSFAGAQETQYF
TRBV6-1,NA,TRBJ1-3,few,TGTGCCAGTCAGGGCTACTCTGGAAACACCATATATTTT,CASQGYSGNTIYF
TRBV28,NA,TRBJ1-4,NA,TGTGCCAGCAGTTTCGGGGGTAGGGGAGATGAAAAACTGTTTTTT,CASSFGGRGDEKLFF
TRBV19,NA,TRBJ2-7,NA,TGTGCCAGTAGTATAGGGGGCGCAGGGGCCTACGAGCAGTACTTC,CASSIGGAGAYEQYF
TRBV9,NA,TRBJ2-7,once,TGTGCCAGCAGCGTAGCTACGAGAAGGAGGTCCTACGAGCAGTACTTC,CASSVATRRRSYEQYF
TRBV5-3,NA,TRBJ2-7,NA,TGTGCCAGAAGCTTAGGAGCAGGATGCTCCTACGAGCAGTACTTC,CARSLGAGCSYEQYF
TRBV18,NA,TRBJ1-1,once,TGTGCCAGCTCACCTATTAGCGTGTGGTCCCCTGAAGCTTTCTTT,CASSPISVWSPEAFF
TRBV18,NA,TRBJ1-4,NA,TGTGCCAGCTCACCACGGCAGCTCAATGAAAAACTGTTTTTT,CASSPRQLNEKLFF